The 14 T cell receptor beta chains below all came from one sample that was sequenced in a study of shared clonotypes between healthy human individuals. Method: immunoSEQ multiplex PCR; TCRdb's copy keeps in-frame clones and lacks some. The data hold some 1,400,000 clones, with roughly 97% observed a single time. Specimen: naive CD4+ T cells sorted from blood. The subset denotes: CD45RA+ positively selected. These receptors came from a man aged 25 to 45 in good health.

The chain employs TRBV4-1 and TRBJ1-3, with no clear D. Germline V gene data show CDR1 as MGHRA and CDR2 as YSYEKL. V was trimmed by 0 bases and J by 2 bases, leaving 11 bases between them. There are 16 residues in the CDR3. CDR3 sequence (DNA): TGCGCCAGCAGCCAAGATGTTCAGGCAGCTGGAAACACCATATATTTT. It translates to CASSQDVQAAGNTIYF.

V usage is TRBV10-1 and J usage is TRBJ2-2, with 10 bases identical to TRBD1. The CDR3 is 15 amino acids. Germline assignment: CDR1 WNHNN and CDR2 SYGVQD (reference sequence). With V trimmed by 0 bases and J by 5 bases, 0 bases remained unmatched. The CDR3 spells CASSESGQGTGELFF. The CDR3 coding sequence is TGCGCCAGCAGTGAGTCGGGACAGGGGACCGGGGAGCTGTTTTTT.

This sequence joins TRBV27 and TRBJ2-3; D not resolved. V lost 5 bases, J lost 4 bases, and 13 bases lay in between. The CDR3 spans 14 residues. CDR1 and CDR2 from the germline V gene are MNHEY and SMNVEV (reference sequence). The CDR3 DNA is TGTGCCAGCAGTCCCTCAGCCCGCCCAGATACGCAGTATTTT. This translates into CASSPSARPDTQYF.

The CDR3: CASSVSGRDQPQHF. The CDR3 region has the DNA TGTGCCAGCAGTGTTTCGGGCAGGGATCAGCCCCAGCATTTT. The chain carries TRBV9 and TRBJ1-5; a possible D gene is TRBD1 (5 bases). Looked up from germline, CDR1 is SGDLS and CDR2 is YYNGEE. Trimming shortened V by 5 bases and J by 5 bases, and 14 bases separated the two germline ends. The CDR3 runs 14 residues.

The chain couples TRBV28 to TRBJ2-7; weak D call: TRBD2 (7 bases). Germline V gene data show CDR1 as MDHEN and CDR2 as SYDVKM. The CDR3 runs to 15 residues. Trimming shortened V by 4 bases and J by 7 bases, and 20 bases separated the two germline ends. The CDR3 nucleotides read TGTGCCAGCAGTTCGGGGGCTGCGGGAGAGCGGGAGCAGTACTTC. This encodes CASSSGAAGEREQYF.

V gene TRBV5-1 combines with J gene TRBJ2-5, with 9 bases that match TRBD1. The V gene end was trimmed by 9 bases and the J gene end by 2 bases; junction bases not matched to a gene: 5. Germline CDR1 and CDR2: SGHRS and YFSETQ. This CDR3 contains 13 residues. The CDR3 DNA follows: TGCGCCACCCGAGGACAGGGGCAAGAGACCCAGTACTTC. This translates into CATRGQGQETQYF.

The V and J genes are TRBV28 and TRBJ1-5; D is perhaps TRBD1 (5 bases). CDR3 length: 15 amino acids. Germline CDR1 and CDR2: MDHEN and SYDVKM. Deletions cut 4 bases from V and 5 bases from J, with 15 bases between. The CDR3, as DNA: TGTGCCAGCAGTTGGCGGGGACTGCTTTATCAGCCCCAGCATTTT. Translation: CASSWRGLLYQPQHF.

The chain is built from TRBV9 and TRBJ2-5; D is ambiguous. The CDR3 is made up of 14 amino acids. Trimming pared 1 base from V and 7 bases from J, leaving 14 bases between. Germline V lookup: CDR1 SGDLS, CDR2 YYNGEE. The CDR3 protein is CASSVQASRGTQYF. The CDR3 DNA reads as TGTGCCAGCAGCGTACAGGCATCCCGAGGGACCCAGTACTTC.

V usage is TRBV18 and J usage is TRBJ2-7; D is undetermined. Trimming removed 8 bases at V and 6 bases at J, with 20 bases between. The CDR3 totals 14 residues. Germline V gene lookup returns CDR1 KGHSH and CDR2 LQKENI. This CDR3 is CASARVQSSGEQYF. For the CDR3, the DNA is TGTGCCAGCGCCCGGGTCCAATCCTCGGGCGAGCAGTACTTC.

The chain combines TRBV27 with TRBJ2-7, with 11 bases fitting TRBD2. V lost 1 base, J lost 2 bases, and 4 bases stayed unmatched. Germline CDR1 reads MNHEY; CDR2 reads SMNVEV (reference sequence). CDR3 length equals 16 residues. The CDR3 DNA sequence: TGTGCCAGCAGTTTATACCTAGCGGGAGGACCCTACGAGCAGTACTTC. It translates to CASSLYLAGGPYEQYF.

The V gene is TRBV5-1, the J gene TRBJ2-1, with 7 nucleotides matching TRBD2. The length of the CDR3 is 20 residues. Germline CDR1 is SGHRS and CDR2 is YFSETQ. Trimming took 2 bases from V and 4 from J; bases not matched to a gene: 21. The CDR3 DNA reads TGCGCCAGCAGCTTTGACCCCTTCACTCTCAGCGGGATAGGGTACAATGAGCAGTTCTTC. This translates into CASSFDPFTLSGIGYNEQFF.

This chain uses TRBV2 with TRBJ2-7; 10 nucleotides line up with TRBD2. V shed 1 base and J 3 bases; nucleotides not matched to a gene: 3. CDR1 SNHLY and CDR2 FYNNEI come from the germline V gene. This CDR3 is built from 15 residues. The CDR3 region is CASSEVGLASYEQYF. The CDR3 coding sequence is TGTGCCAGCAGTGAAGTGGGACTAGCGAGCTACGAGCAGTACTTC.

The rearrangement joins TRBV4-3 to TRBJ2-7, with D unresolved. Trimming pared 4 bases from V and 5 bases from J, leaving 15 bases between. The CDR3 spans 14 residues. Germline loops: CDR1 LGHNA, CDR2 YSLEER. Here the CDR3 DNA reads TGCGCCAGCAGCCCTCGGCCCCGGGTCGACGAGCAGTACTTC. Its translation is CASSPRPRVDEQYF.

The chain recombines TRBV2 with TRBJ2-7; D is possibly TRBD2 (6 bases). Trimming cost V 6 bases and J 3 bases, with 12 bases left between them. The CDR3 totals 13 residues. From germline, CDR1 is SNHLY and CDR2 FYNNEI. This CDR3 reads CASRAGRLYEQYF. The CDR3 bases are TGTGCCAGCAGGGCGGGGAGGCTCTACGAGCAGTACTTC.